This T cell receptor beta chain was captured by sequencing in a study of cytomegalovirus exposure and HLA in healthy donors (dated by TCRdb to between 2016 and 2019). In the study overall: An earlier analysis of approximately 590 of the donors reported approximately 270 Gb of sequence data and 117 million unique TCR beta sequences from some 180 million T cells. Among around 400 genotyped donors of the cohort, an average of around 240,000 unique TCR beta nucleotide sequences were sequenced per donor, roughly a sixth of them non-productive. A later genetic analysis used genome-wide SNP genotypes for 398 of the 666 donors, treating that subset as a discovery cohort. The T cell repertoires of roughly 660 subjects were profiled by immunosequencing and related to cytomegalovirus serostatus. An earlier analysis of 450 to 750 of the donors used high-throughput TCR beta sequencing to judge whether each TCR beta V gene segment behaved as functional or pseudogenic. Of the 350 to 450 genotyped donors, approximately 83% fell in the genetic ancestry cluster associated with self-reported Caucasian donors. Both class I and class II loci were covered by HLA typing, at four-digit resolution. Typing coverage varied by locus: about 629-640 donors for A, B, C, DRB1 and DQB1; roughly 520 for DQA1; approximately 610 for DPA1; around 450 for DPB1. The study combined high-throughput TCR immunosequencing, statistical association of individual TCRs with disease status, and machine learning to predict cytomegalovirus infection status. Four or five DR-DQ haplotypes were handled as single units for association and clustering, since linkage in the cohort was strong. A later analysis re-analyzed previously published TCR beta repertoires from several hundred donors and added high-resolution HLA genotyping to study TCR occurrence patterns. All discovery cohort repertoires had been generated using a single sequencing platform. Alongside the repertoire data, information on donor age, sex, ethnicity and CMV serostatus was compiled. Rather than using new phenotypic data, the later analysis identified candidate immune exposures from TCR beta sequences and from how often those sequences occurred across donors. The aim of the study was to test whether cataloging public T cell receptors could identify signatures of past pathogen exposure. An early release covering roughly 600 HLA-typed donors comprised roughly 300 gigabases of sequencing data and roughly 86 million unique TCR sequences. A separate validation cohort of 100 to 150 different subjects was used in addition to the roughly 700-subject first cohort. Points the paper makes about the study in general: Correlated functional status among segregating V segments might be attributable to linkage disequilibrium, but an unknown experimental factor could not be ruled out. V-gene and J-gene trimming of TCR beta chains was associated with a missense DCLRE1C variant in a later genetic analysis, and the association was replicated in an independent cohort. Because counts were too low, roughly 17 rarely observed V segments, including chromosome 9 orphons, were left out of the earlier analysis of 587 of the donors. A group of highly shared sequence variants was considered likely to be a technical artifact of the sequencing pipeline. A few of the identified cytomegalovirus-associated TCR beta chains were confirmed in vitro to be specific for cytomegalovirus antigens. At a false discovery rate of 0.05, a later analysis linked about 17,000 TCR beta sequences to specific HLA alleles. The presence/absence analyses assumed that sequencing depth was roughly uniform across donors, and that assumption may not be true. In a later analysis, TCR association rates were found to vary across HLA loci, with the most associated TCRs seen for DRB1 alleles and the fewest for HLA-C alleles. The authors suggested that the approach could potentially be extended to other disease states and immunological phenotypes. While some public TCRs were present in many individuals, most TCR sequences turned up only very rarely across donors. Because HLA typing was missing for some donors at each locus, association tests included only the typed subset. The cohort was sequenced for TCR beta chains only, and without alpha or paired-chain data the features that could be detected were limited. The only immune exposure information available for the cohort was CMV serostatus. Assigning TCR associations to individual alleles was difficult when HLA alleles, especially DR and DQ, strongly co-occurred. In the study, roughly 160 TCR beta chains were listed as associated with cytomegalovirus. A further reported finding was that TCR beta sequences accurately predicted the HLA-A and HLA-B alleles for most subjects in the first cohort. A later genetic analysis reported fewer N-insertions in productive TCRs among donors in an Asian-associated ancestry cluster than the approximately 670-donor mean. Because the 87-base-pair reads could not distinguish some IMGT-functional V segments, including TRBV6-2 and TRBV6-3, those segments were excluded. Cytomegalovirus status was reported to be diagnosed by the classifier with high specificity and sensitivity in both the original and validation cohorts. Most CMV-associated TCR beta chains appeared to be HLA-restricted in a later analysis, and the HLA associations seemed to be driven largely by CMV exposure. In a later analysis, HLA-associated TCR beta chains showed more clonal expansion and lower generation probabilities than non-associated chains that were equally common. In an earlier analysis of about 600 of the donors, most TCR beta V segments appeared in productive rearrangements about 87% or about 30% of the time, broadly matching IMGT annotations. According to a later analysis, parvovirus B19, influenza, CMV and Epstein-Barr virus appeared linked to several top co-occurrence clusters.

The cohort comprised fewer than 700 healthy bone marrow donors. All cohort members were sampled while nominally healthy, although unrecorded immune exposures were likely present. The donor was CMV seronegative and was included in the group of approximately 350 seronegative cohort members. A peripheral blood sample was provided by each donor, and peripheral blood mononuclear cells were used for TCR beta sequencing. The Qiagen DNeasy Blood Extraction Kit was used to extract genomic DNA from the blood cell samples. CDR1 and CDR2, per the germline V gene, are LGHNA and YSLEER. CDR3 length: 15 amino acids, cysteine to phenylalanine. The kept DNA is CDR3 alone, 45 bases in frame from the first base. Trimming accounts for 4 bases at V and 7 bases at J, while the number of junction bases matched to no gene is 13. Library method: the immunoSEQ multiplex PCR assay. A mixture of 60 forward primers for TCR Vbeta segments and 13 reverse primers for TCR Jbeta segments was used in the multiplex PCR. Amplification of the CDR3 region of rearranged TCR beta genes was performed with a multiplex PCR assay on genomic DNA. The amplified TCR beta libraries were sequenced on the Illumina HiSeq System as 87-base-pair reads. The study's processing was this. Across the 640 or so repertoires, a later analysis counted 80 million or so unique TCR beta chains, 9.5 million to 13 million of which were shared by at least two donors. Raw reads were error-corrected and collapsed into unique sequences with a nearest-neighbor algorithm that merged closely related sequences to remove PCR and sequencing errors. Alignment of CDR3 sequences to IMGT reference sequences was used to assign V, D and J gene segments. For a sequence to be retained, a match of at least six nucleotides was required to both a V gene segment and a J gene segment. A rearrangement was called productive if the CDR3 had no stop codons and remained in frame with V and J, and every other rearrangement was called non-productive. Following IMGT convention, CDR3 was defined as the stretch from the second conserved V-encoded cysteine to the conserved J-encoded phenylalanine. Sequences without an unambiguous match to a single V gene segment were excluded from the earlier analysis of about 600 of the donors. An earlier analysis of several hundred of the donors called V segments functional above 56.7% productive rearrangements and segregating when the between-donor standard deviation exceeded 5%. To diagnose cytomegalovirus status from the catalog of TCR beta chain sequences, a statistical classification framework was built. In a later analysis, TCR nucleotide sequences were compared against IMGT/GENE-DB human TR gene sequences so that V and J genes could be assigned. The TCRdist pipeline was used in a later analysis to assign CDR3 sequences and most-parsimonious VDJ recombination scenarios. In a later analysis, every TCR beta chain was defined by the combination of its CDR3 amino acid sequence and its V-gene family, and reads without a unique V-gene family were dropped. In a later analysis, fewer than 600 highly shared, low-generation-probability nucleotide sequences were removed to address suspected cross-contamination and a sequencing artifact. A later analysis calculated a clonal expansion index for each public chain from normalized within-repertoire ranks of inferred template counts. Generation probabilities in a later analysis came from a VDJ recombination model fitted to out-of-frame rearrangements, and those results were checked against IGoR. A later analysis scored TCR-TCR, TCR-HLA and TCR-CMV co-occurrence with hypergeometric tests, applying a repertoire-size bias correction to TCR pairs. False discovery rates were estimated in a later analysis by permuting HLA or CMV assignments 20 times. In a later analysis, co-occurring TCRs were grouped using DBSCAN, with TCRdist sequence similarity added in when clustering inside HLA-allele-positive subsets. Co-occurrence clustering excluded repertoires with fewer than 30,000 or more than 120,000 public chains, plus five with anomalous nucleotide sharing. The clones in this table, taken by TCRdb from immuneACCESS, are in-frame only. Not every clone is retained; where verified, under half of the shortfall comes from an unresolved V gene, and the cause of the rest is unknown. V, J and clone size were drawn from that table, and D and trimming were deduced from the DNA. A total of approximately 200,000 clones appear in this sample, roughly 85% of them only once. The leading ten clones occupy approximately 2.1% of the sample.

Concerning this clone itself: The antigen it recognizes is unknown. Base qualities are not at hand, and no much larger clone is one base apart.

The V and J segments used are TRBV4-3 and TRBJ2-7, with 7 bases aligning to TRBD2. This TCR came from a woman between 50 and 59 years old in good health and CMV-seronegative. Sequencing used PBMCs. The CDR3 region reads CASSPTLARWGEQYF. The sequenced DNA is TGCGCCAGCAGCCCCACACTAGCGAGATGGGGGGAGCAGTACTTC.